The rows below give T cell receptor beta chains drawn from one sample of a study of blood T cell repertoires in COVID-19. Profiled with immunoSEQ multiplex PCR; TCRdb holds only in-frame clones, not every one. The table includes around 88,000 clones, about 88% detected once. The sequencing input was peripheral blood. These receptor sequences come from a woman aged 80 or over with acute or convalescent COVID-19. Each CDR3 is given with its conserved first and last residue. Fields, in order: J gene, D gene, clone size, V gene, CDR3 protein, CDR3 DNA. The D gene is left open where the match is weak. A clone size is listed for some rows: how often the clone was seen (once, few, many), or a class if it is expanded.

TRBJ2-3 | TRBD2 | - | TRBV7-2 | CASSLQAGGGNTQYF | TGTGCCAGCAGCTTACAAGCGGGGGGCGGGAATACGCAGTATTTT
TRBJ1-2 | - | - | TRBV6-1 | CASSEGWGPEYGYTF | TGTGCCAGCAGTGAGGGATGGGGCCCCGAATATGGCTACACCTTC
TRBJ2-1 | - | - | TRBV19 | CASSRDRYNEQFF | TGTGCCAGTAGTCGCGACAGGTACAATGAGCAGTTCTTC
TRBJ2-2 | - | - | TRBV5-1 | CASSLVFNGELFF | TGCGCCAGCAGCTTGGTTTTTAACGGGGAGCTGTTTTTT
TRBJ2-1 | TRBD2 | - | TRBV5-1 | CASSWGPAGGPNEQFF | TGCGCCAGCAGCTGGGGTCCAGCGGGGGGCCCCAATGAGCAGTTCTTC
TRBJ2-5 | - | - | TRBV7-8 | CASSRSGSQETQYF | TGTGCCAGCAGCCGCTCCGGGTCCCAAGAGACCCAGTACTTC
TRBJ2-1 | TRBD2 | - | TRBV18 | CASSPGTSRGNEQFF | TGTGCCAGCTCACCCGGGACTAGTCGAGGGAATGAGCAGTTCTTC
TRBJ1-3 | - | - | TRBV7-9 | CASSLGHNLSGNTIYF | TGTGCCAGCAGCCTAGGGCACAATCTCTCTGGAAACACCATATATTTT
TRBJ2-3 | TRBD1 | - | TRBV18 | CASSPDRADTQYF | TGTGCCAGCTCACCCGACAGGGCAGATACGCAGTATTTT
TRBJ1-2 | TRBD1 | - | TRBV29-1 | CSITGTDGYTF | TGCAGCATAACCGGGACAGACGGCTACACCTTC
TRBJ2-7 | TRBD1 | - | TRBV6-5 | CASSYYLARGQNEQYF | TGTGCCAGCAGTTATTACCTCGCCAGGGGGCAAAACGAGCAGTACTTC
TRBJ1-1 | - | few | TRBV7-2 | CASSFFPGARNTEAFF | TGTGCCAGCAGCTTCTTCCCAGGGGCCAGGAACACTGAAGCTTTCTTT
TRBJ2-1 | TRBD2 | - | TRBV6-5 | CASSRGLKGQFF | TGTGCCAGCAGCCGGGGACTAAAGGGGCAGTTCTTC
TRBJ1-1 | - | - | TRBV12-3/TRBV12-4 | CASKGTENTEAFF | TGTGCCAGCAAAGGGACTGAGAACACTGAAGCTTTCTTT
TRBJ1-2 | - | - | TRBV7-2 | CASRTRGAANYGYTF | TGTGCCAGCAGAACCAGGGGCGCCGCTAACTATGGCTACACCTTC
TRBJ2-7 | TRBD1 | - | TRBV15 | CATGTGAYEQYF | TGTGCCACCGGGACAGGGGCCTACGAGCAGTACTTC
TRBJ2-3 | - | - | TRBV11-2 | CASSLVAQWAYF | TGTGCCAGCAGCTTAGTCGCCCAATGGGCGTATTTT
TRBJ2-7 | TRBD1 | few | TRBV5-1 | CASSFGGQGGREQYF | TGCGCCAGCAGCTTTGGGGGACAGGGTGGTCGAGAGCAGTACTTC
TRBJ1-5 | TRBD1 | - | TRBV7-9 | CASSLGTGDSNQPQHF | TGTGCCAGCAGCTTAGGGACAGGCGATAGCAATCAGCCCCAGCATTTT
TRBJ1-1 | - | - | TRBV9 | CASSVGPTVNTEAFF | TGTGCCAGCAGCGTAGGACCGACAGTGAACACTGAAGCTTTCTTT
TRBJ1-1 | - | - | TRBV29-1 | CSVVRGTEAFF | TGCAGCGTTGTTCGGGGAACTGAAGCTTTCTTT
TRBJ2-7 | - | - | TRBV6-6 | CASSYAGYEQYF | TGTGCCAGCAGTTACGCCGGGTACGAGCAGTACTTC
TRBJ2-7 | - | few | TRBV5-6 | CASSLLQGFSYEQYF | TGTGCCAGCAGCTTGCTGCAGGGATTCTCCTACGAGCAGTACTTC
TRBJ2-1 | TRBD2 | - | TRBV24-1 | CATSDQKLAGGNEQFF | TGTGCCACCAGTGACCAAAAACTAGCGGGGGGGAATGAGCAGTTCTTC
TRBJ2-2 | TRBD1 | - | TRBV7-8 | CASSLDTGASNTGELFF | TGTGCCAGCAGCTTAGACACAGGGGCTTCGAACACCGGGGAGCTGTTTTTT
TRBJ2-1 | TRBD1 | once | TRBV11-2 | CASSPGTGYNEQFF | TGTGCCAGCAGCCCCGGGACAGGGTACAATGAGCAGTTCTTC
TRBJ2-7 | - | - | TRBV5-1 | CASNTGTSTYEQYF | TGCGCCAGCAACACCGGGACTTCTACCTACGAGCAGTACTTC
TRBJ1-1 | - | - | TRBV13 | CASTPRGGNTEAFF | TGTGCCAGCACCCCGAGGGGGGGGAACACTGAAGCTTTCTTT
TRBJ1-6 | - | - | TRBV18 | CASSPLGAESPLHF | TGTGCCAGCTCACCGTTGGGGGCTGAATCACCCCTCCACTTT
TRBJ1-1 | - | - | TRBV6-1 | CASSDPNTEAFF | TGTGCCAGCAGTGACCCAAACACTGAAGCTTTCTTT
TRBJ2-5 | - | - | TRBV7-6 | CASSLFAGYQETQYF | TGTGCCAGCAGCTTATTCGCGGGGTACCAAGAGACCCAGTACTTC
TRBJ1-5 | TRBD1 | - | TRBV20-1 | CSASKGAGQPQHF | TGCAGTGCTAGTAAGGGGGCCGGTCAGCCCCAGCATTTT
TRBJ2-3 | TRBD2 | - | TRBV30 | CACYRPPGLAGVDTQYF | TGTGCCTGTTACCGCCCTCCGGGACTAGCGGGAGTAGATACGCAGTATTTT
TRBJ1-1 | TRBD1 | - | TRBV18 | CASSLESGQLNTEAFF | TGTGCCAGCTCACTAGAATCGGGACAGCTTAACACTGAAGCTTTCTTT
TRBJ1-6 | TRBD1 | - | TRBV18 | CASSSDRKGAPWSPLHF | TGTGCCAGCTCATCCGATCGTAAGGGGGCGCCTTGGTCACCCCTCCACTTT
TRBJ1-2 | TRBD1 | few | TRBV19 | CASSIRGLPGYTF | TGTGCCAGTAGTATAAGGGGGCTGCCTGGCTACACCTTC
TRBJ1-5 | - | - | TRBV5-6 | CASSFGGGGNQPQHF | TGTGCCAGCAGCTTCGGAGGTGGCGGCAATCAGCCCCAGCATTTT